Detailed here is one T cell receptor beta chain. Its target is unknown. The data were obtained in a study of a mutant IDH1 vaccine in newly diagnosed glioma. Study overall: The initiation of vaccination occurred 4-6 weeks after radiotherapy alone, or with temozolomide cycles.

Sequencing was performed with immunoSEQ multiplex PCR; in TCRdb, only in-frame clones are kept and a portion is missing. The sample holds 30,000 or so clones, 82% seen once. J was trimmed by 2 bases and V by 3 bases; bases with no gene match: 3. Germline V gene data show CDR1 as SGHTA and CDR2 as FQGTGA. The CDR3 has 15 residues. Sample time point: week 35, safety follow-up. Each dose delivered 300 ug of mutant IDH1 20-mer peptide subcutaneously with imiquimod. Patients had eight vaccinations, in weeks 1, 3, 5, 7, 11, 15, 19 and 23. This receptor was taken from a woman under 30 with glioma. The chain links TRBV7-3 to TRBJ2-3; 9 bases are a match to TRBD2. The material was PBMCs, obtained from a glioma patient whose treatment included an IDH1 peptide vaccine. The CDR3 is CASSFGLAHTDTQYF. CDR3 sequence (DNA): TGTGCCAGCAGCTTCGGACTAGCGCACACAGATACGCAGTATTTT.